The 14 T cell receptor beta chains presented below share a single source sample, sequenced in a study of blood T cell repertoires in COVID-19. Sequencing was performed with immunoSEQ multiplex PCR; in TCRdb, only in-frame clones are kept and a portion is missing. The sample records around 140,000 clones, 85% to 90% being singletons. The sample consisted of PBMCs or T cells enriched from blood (not recorded which). These receptors were taken from a man aged 55 to 70 who had recovered from COVID-19.

The genes are TRBV19 and TRBJ2-1; TRBD1 matches 7 bases. The CDR3 contains 16 residues. CDR1 and CDR2 from the germline V gene are LNHDA and SQIVND (reference sequence). The trim removed 6 bases at V and 1 base at J, leaving 9 bases unmatched. The CDR3 DNA follows: TGTGCCAGTAGGTACCAGGGGGTAGGGTCCTACAATGAGCAGTTCTTC. Its protein is CASRYQGVGSYNEQFF.

This sequence joins TRBV24-1 and TRBJ2-1; a possible D gene is TRBD1 (6 bases). V dropped 7 bases and J dropped 8 bases, with 8 bases sitting between them. Germline-derived CDR1 and CDR2 are KGHDR and SFDVKD. There are 11 residues in the CDR3. The CDR3 here is CATRQGYEQFF. The DNA of the CDR3 is TGTGCCACCAGACAGGGCTATGAGCAGTTCTTC.

The chain employs TRBV4-2 and TRBJ1-2; D remains ambiguous. This CDR3 contains 16 residues. Germline CDR1 and CDR2: LGHNA and YNFKEQ. V shed 3 bases and J shed 8 bases, with 22 bases lying between them. This CDR3 reads CASSHDAAGRSIGYTF. CDR3 sequence (DNA): TGTGCCAGCAGCCACGACGCCGCGGGGAGATCCATCGGCTACACCTTC.

V gene TRBV15 combines with J gene TRBJ2-2; no clear D gene. Trimming removed 0 bases at V and 8 bases at J, with 7 bases between. Germline values: CDR1 LNHNV, CDR2 YYDKDF (reference sequence). This CDR3 has 13 residues. The CDR3 DNA reads as TGTGCCACCAGCAGAGAACCGACAGGGGAGCTGTTTTTT. It is translated as CATSREPTGELFF.

This chain joins TRBV28 and TRBJ1-2; D uncertain. The CDR3 loop spans 13 amino acids. V lost 5 bases to trimming and J lost 4 bases, with 11 bases between them. CDR1 and CDR2 from the germline V gene are MDHEN and SYDVKM. This chain's CDR3 is CASSPHLTYGYTF. The CDR3, as DNA: TGTGCCAGCAGTCCTCACTTAACCTATGGCTACACCTTC.

The rearrangement joins TRBV18 to TRBJ1-3, with D perhaps matching TRBD1 (5 bases). V shed 3 bases and J shed 3 bases, with 21 bases lying between them. CDR1 is KGHSH and CDR2 is LQKENI in the germline V gene. The CDR3 runs 18 residues. CDR3 sequence: CASSPISGAEDRGNTIYF. The CDR3 DNA follows: TGTGCCAGCTCACCTATAAGCGGGGCAGAAGACCGTGGAAACACCATATATTTT.

The chain combines TRBV7-8 with TRBJ2-1; D not resolved. Germline CDR1 is SGHVS and CDR2 is FQNEAQ. V was trimmed by 4 bases and J by 8 bases, leaving 18 bases between them. This CDR3 region has 15 residues. The CDR3 DNA follows: TGTGCCAGCAGCTCCTACCCCGGAGTCGGCGATGAGCAGTTCTTC. This sequence encodes CASSSYPGVGDEQFF.

V gene TRBV4-2 combines with J gene TRBJ1-5; D not certain. V was pared by 5 bases and J by 5 bases, with 10 bases between. Per the germline V gene, CDR1 is LGHNA and CDR2 is YNFKEQ. The CDR3 runs to 13 residues. Here the CDR3 reads CASSLNRDQPQHF. In DNA, the CDR3 is TGTGCCAGCAGCTTGAACCGAGATCAGCCCCAGCATTTT.

The chain has TRBV6-5 and TRBJ1-2; 9 nucleotides align to TRBD1. V was clipped by 4 bases and J by 4 bases; unmatched bases: 7. The CDR3 is 15 residues long. Germline values: CDR1 MNHEY, CDR2 SVGAGI. The CDR3: CASSFRTGAFYGYTF. In DNA, the CDR3 is TGTGCCAGCAGTTTCCGGACAGGGGCCTTCTATGGCTACACCTTC.

This clone was seen a handful of times. The chain uses TRBV11-2 and TRBJ1-1; possible D gene TRBD1, 6 bases. The length of the CDR3 is 13 residues. CDR1 is SGHAT, CDR2 FQNNGV, per germline. Trimming took 5 bases from V and 7 from J, leaving 14 bases between them. The CDR3 loop reads CASSEPPGVEAFF. Here the CDR3 DNA reads TGTGCCAGCAGCGAACCCCCAGGGGTTGAAGCTTTCTTT.

The chain has TRBV14 and TRBJ1-2; D unclear. CDR1 and CDR2 (germline): SGHDN, FVKESK. V lost 0 bases and J 5 bases, leaving 10 bases between the germline ends. The CDR3 runs to 14 residues. CDR3 DNA sequence: TGTGCCAGCAGCCAAGATTCGTACTTGTATGGCTACACCTTC. As protein: CASSQDSYLYGYTF.

The DNA of the CDR3 is TGTGCCAGCAGCCAGCTAGCGTCGCGTGGAGAGACCCAGTACTTC. Protein product: CASSQLASRGETQYF. The V and J genes are TRBV7-8 and TRBJ2-5; weak D call: TRBD2 (6 bases). CDR1 SGHVS and CDR2 FQNEAQ come from the germline V gene. V shed 5 bases and J shed 4 bases, with 17 bases lying between them. CDR3 size: 15 residues.

The chain combines TRBV30 with TRBJ1-1; 7 nucleotides line up with TRBD1. The CDR3 extends over 13 amino acids. The junction had 7 bases not matched to a gene; V was cut back by 3 bases and J by 6 bases. Looked up from germline, CDR1 is GTSNPN and CDR2 is SVGIG (reference sequence). CDR3 nucleotide sequence: TGTGCCTGGAGCTCCGACAGGGAGGCTGAAGCTTTCTTT. Encoded protein: CAWSSDREAEAFF.

The chain recombines TRBV11-2 with TRBJ1-4, with D tentatively TRBD1 (5 bases). V shed 3 bases and J shed 3 bases, with 17 bases lying between them. This CDR3 contains 17 residues. Germline V gene lookup returns CDR1 SGHAT and CDR2 FQNNGV. Here the CDR3 reads CASSFRPSTVSNEKLFF. The CDR3 coding sequence is TGTGCCAGCAGCTTCAGGCCCTCGACAGTCTCTAATGAAAAACTGTTTTTT.